The next 3 T cell receptor beta chains were all read from a single sample in a study of T-cell reconstitution after alpha-beta-depleted transplantation in children. Construction of the TCRbeta library involved unique molecular identifiers. TCRdb reprocessed the PCR reads with MiXCR, giving one entry per CDR3 protein. Among some 260,000 distinct CDR3 sequences listed, about 24% were seen once. The sequenced sample was PBMCs, mostly from graft donor cells, obtained 360 days after TCRalphabeta/CD19-depleted stem cell transplant. These receptors were taken from a female patient between 2 and 15 years old who had a stem cell transplant for congenital amegakaryocytic thrombocytopenia, so the T cells may come from the graft donor.

This clonotype was found a few times. The J gene is TRBJ2-1, the V gene TRBV19; D gene ambiguous. Germline CDR1 reads LNHDA; CDR2 reads SQIVND (reference sequence). Trimming left V 0 bases short and J 2 bases short, with 8 bases between. The CDR3 has 15 amino acids. The CDR3 region has the DNA TGTGCCAGTAGTATAGATGTGCTTCCCTACAATGAGCAGTTCTTC. Protein sequence: CASSIDVLPYNEQFF.

In its sample, this clonotype was seen a few times. This chain links TRBV29-1 with TRBJ2-1, with 10 nucleotides matching TRBD2. This CDR3 comprises 16 residues. Germline lookup yields CDR1 SQVTM and CDR2 ANQGSEA. V trimming: 7 bases; J trimming: 2 bases; junction bases outside the gene matches: 11. In nucleotides, the CDR3 is TGCAGCGCCTCGTACGTAGCGGGGGGTGCCTACAATGAGCAGTTCTTC. Amino acids: CSASYVAGGAYNEQFF.

In the case of this clonotype: With a much larger clone just one base away, this may be a read error. CDR3 amino acids: CSVERNQEAQYF. The CDR3 DNA follows: TGCAGCGTTGAACGGAACCAAGAGGCCCAGTACTTC. The chain recombines TRBV29-1 with TRBJ2-5; no clear D. Germline CDR1 and CDR2: SQVTM and ANQGSEA. This CDR3 spans 12 amino acids.